The 32 T cell receptor beta chains below all came from one sample that was sequenced in a study of blood T cell repertoires in COVID-19. The data were produced by immunoSEQ multiplex PCR, yet TCRdb's version contains in-frame clones alone and is incomplete. The sample has approximately 220,000 clones; approximately 86% are singletons. Sequenced: PBMCs or T cells enriched from blood (not recorded which). These receptors originate from a woman between 40 and 50 years old with acute COVID-19.

Concerning this clone: Other DNA sequences within the sample encode an identical CDR3. V usage is TRBV28 and J usage is TRBJ1-5; the D gene is possibly TRBD1 (5 bases). V lost 2 bases to trimming and J lost 0 bases, with 8 bases between them. Germline-derived CDR1 and CDR2 are MDHEN and SYDVKM. There are 15 residues in the CDR3. CDR3 DNA sequence: TGTGCCAGCAGTTTAGGGGGGAATAGCAATCAGCCCCAGCATTTT. This gives the protein CASSLGGNSNQPQHF.

The chain uses TRBV30 and TRBJ1-1; TRBD1 matches 7 bases. Germline V gives CDR1 GTSNPN, CDR2 SVGIG (reference sequence). The CDR3 covers 13 residues. In DNA, the CDR3 is TGTGCTAGCCAGGGACAGCCGGGGACTGAAGCTTTCTTT. Protein: CASQGQPGTEAFF. The variable domain in full, with the rest retrieved from reference TRBV30 and TRBJ1-1, is SQTIHQWPATLVQPVGSPLSLECTVEGTSNPNLYWYRQAAGRGLQLLFYSVGIGQISSEVPQNLSASRPQDRQFILSSKKLLLSDSGFYLCASQGQPGTEAFFGQGTRLTVV.

The J gene is TRBJ2-2, the V gene TRBV2, with D possibly matching TRBD2 (6 bases). CDR1 SNHLY and CDR2 FYNNEI come from the germline V gene. Trimming cost V 4 bases and J 6 bases, with 9 bases left between them. This CDR3 spans 13 amino acids. The CDR3 sequence is CASSVEGSGELFF. CDR3 coding DNA: TGTGCCAGCAGTGTGGAGGGTTCCGGGGAGCTGTTTTTT.

The rearrangement joins TRBV28 to TRBJ2-4; 9 nucleotides line up with TRBD1. The junction had 16 bases not matched to a gene; V was cut back by 2 bases and J by 5 bases. CDR1 is MDHEN, CDR2 SYDVKM, per germline. The length of the CDR3 is 19 residues. The CDR3 DNA reads as TGTGCCAGCAGTTTAGGGGCCCGGGGGACAGGGTTTTGGCAAAACATTCAGTACTTC. This translates into CASSLGARGTGFWQNIQYF.

The chain combines TRBV6-2 or TRBV6-3 with TRBJ2-7; TRBD1 matches 7 bases. This CDR3 is built from 15 residues. The V and J ends lost 6 bases and 2 bases, in that order; junction bases with no gene match: 10. CDR1 is MNHEY and CDR2 is SVGEGT in the germline V gene. CDR3 sequence: CASRPSPGQPYEQYF. The CDR3 DNA follows: TGTGCCAGCAGGCCTAGTCCGGGACAGCCCTACGAGCAGTACTTC.

This CDR3 reads CATSRVTSQDRQTQYF. CDR3 nucleotide sequence: TGTGCCACCAGCAGGGTAACTAGCCAGGATCGCCAGACCCAGTACTTC. The gene calls are TRBV15 and TRBJ2-5; D perhaps matches TRBD2 (6 bases). Germline CDR1 reads LNHNV; CDR2 reads YYDKDF (reference sequence). This CDR3 has 16 residues. The germline V and J ends were trimmed by 3 bases and 6 bases, with 20 bases remaining between them.

The V and J genes are TRBV19 and TRBJ1-2; the D gene is possibly TRBD1 (6 bases). The germline CDR1 and CDR2 sequences are LNHDA and SQIVND (reference sequence). The CDR3 is made up of 14 amino acids. Trimming stripped 1 base from V and 5 bases from J, with 11 bases between. CDR3 DNA sequence: TGTGCCAGTAGTATAGTTGGCAGGGGTTATGGCTACACCTTC. Encoded protein: CASSIVGRGYGYTF.

This clone appeared a few times. The V gene is TRBV29-1, the J gene TRBJ2-2, with 10 bases aligning to TRBD2. Germline loops: CDR1 SQVTM, CDR2 ANQGSEA. This CDR3 has 15 residues. Losses at the gene ends were 0 bases for V and 7 bases for J; bases not matched to a gene: 5. CDR3 residues: CSVEEAGGGDGELFF. CDR3 nucleotide sequence: TGCAGCGTTGAAGAAGCGGGAGGGGGCGACGGGGAGCTGTTTTTT.

This clone was picked up a small number of times. This sequence joins TRBV6-5 and TRBJ2-5; the match to TRBD2 covers 7 bases. There are 14 residues in the CDR3. Losses at the gene ends were 6 bases for V and 5 bases for J; bases not matched to a gene: 9. Germline-derived CDR1 and CDR2 are MNHEY and SVGAGI. The CDR3: CASRRASGKETQYF. The CDR3 DNA reads TGTGCCAGCAGGAGGGCCAGCGGGAAGGAGACCCAGTACTTC.

This chain connects TRBV19 to TRBJ1-5; D might be TRBD1 (5 bases). This CDR3 comprises 14 residues. V was clipped by 5 bases and J by 3 bases, with 11 bases between them. Per the germline V gene, CDR1 is LNHDA and CDR2 is SQIVND (reference sequence). In DNA form, the CDR3 reads TGTGCCAGTAGTCCTCAGGGCAACAATCAGCCCCAGCATTTT. This gives the protein CASSPQGNNQPQHF.

The chain has TRBV3-1 (or the pseudogene TRBV3-2) and TRBJ2-2; the D is unclear. Per germline, CDR1 LGHDT and CDR2 YNNKEL (reference sequence). This CDR3 is built from 13 residues. With 1 base removed from V and 3 bases from J, the gap between germline ends came to 3 bases. The chain's CDR3 is CASSQGDTGELFF. CDR3 DNA: TGTGCCAGCAGCCAAGGCGACACCGGGGAGCTGTTTTTT.

The rearrangement joins TRBV6-1 to TRBJ2-7; TRBD1 is a possible D gene (6 bases). The CDR3 covers 14 residues. With 3 bases removed from V and 1 base from J, the gap between germline ends came to 10 bases. The germline V gene encodes CDR1 MNHNS and CDR2 SASEGT. CDR3 sequence: CASSEPGQSYEQYF. DNA of the CDR3: TGTGCCAGCAGTGAGCCAGGACAGTCCTACGAGCAGTACTTC.

This sequence joins TRBV5-8 and TRBJ2-1; the D gene is possibly TRBD2 (5 bases). V dropped 4 bases and J dropped 3 bases, with 11 bases sitting between them. The CDR3 has 14 amino acids. Germline CDR1 is SGHTS and CDR2 is YDEGEE. For the CDR3, the DNA is TGTGCCAGCAGCGGGAGTTCATTCTACAATGAGCAGTTCTTC. It codes for CASSGSSFYNEQFF.

V usage is TRBV19 and J usage is TRBJ2-5; 8 bases align to TRBD1. CDR3 length equals 13 residues. The V gene end was trimmed by 5 bases and the J gene end by 5 bases; junction bases not matched to a gene: 4. CDR1 is LNHDA and CDR2 is SQIVND in the germline V gene (reference sequence). CDR3 residues: CASSSGGRETQYF. As DNA, the CDR3 is TGTGCCAGTAGTTCAGGGGGCAGGGAGACCCAGTACTTC.

V gene TRBV28 combines with J gene TRBJ1-5, with a tentative D call TRBD1 (6 bases). V gave up 5 bases and J gave up 6 bases, with 11 bases separating them. The CDR3 totals 13 residues. CDR1 MDHEN and CDR2 SYDVKM come from the germline V gene. This CDR3 reads CASSKQGSQPQHF. The CDR3 DNA is TGTGCCAGCAGTAAACAGGGAAGTCAGCCCCAGCATTTT. The full variable domain, in which reference TRBV28 and TRBJ1-5 provide the parts outside the CDR3, is DVKVTQSSRYLVKRTGEKVFLECVQDMDHENMFWYRQDPGLGLRLIYFSYDVKMKEKGDIPEGYSVSREKKERFSLILESASTNQTSMYLCASSKQGSQPQHFGDGTRLSIL.

The chain couples TRBV5-6 to TRBJ1-2, with 7 bases matching TRBD1. Germline assignment: CDR1 SGHDT and CDR2 YYEEEE. This CDR3 is 14 amino acids long. V lost 4 bases to trimming and J lost 7 bases; unmatched junction nucleotides: 10. The CDR3 loop is CASSRDSSSSGYTF. CDR3 coding DNA: TGTGCCAGCAGCCGGGACAGTTCTAGCTCTGGCTACACCTTC.

This chain joins TRBV2 and TRBJ2-7; 8 bases line up with TRBD1. The J segment lost 8 bases and the V segment lost 5 bases, leaving 8 bases of the junction unmatched. The V gene's germline CDR1 is SNHLY and CDR2 FYNNEI. CDR3 length: 13 residues. CDR3 amino acids: CASSFTQGAKQYF. CDR3 DNA: TGTGCCAGCAGTTTTACCCAGGGGGCGAAGCAGTACTTC.

The V gene is TRBV28, the J gene TRBJ2-4; D is perhaps TRBD1 (6 bases). Germline V gene sequence: CDR1 MDHEN, CDR2 SYDVKM. The CDR3 runs to 16 residues. Trimming took 3 bases from V and 0 from J, leaving 12 bases between them. For the CDR3, the DNA is TGTGCCAGCAGTTTGAGGGACATTTTAGCCAAAAACATTCAGTACTTC. Encoded protein: CASSLRDILAKNIQYF.

The chain is built from TRBV9 and TRBJ2-1; 9 bases map to TRBD2. Trimming removed 3 bases from V and 7 bases from J; junction bases left unmatched: 5. The germline CDR1 and CDR2 sequences are SGDLS and YYNGEE. The CDR3 spans 14 residues. The DNA of the CDR3 is TGTGCCAGCAGCGCGACTAGCGGCAGGAATGAGCAGTTCTTC. Translated, it gives CASSATSGRNEQFF.

V gene TRBV7-2 combines with J gene TRBJ2-1, with D possibly TRBD2 on 6 matching bases. The CDR3 extends over 16 amino acids. In germline, CDR1 is SGHTA, CDR2 FQGNSA. V dropped 5 bases and J dropped 0 bases, with 14 bases sitting between them. The CDR3 sequence: CASSGSAGSSYNEQFF. As DNA, the CDR3 is TGTGCCAGCAGCGGATCAGCGGGTAGCTCCTACAATGAGCAGTTCTTC.

This sequence joins TRBV7-6 and TRBJ1-4, with a tentative D call TRBD1 (5 bases). The CDR3 consists of 14 residues. The V end was cut by 2 bases, the J end by 7 bases, with 11 bases between. Germline V gene data show CDR1 as SGHVS and CDR2 as FNYEAQ. CDR3 residues: CASSLLQGSEKLFF. The CDR3 DNA reads TGTGCCAGCAGCTTATTGCAGGGTAGTGAAAAACTGTTTTTT.

The gene calls are TRBV28 and TRBJ1-1; perhaps TRBD1 as D (5 bases). Trimming stripped 5 bases from V and 4 bases from J, with 20 bases between. The CDR3 loop spans 16 amino acids. The V gene's germline CDR1 is MDHEN and CDR2 SYDVKM. CDR3 sequence: CASSLGHLGVATEAFF. CDR3 DNA: TGTGCCAGCAGTCTAGGACACCTAGGAGTGGCCACTGAAGCTTTCTTT.

This sequence joins TRBV9 and TRBJ2-7; TRBD1 agrees at 8 bases. In germline, CDR1 is SGDLS, CDR2 YYNGEE. CDR3 length: 16 residues. V dropped 4 bases and J dropped 1; count of bases not matched to a gene: 10. The CDR3 spells CASSPRGQGASYEQYF. In nucleotides, the CDR3 is TGTGCCAGCAGCCCGAGGGGGCAGGGGGCGTCCTACGAGCAGTACTTC.

V is TRBV13 and J is TRBJ2-7; no clear D gene. This CDR3 spans 15 amino acids. Germline assignment: CDR1 PRHDT and CDR2 FYEKMQ (reference sequence). V lost 0 bases to trimming and J lost 1 base, with 10 bases between them. In nucleotides, the CDR3 is TGTGCCAGCAGCTTAGGGGGTAGCCGTTCCTACGAGCAGTACTTC. This translates into CASSLGGSRSYEQYF.

This sequence joins TRBV28 and TRBJ2-3; D is possibly TRBD1 (5 bases). The CDR3 length is 12 residues. Trimming left V 11 bases short and J 4 bases short, with 13 bases between. Germline CDR1 reads MDHEN; CDR2 reads SYDVKM. The CDR3 spells CAYSQGPDTQYF. CDR3 sequence (DNA): TGTGCCTATTCGCAGGGTCCAGATACGCAGTATTTT.

The chain carries TRBV5-1 and TRBJ1-6; TRBD1 is a possible D gene (5 bases). The CDR3 loop spans 14 amino acids. CDR1 is SGHRS, CDR2 YFSETQ, per germline. Trimming left V 0 bases short and J 10 bases short, with 11 bases between. The chain's CDR3 is CASSLEEGRSPLHF. CDR3 in DNA: TGCGCCAGCAGCTTGGAGGAGGGGCGATCACCCCTCCACTTT.

This clone was seen only a few times. This chain links TRBV7-8 with TRBJ1-1; 8 nucleotides match TRBD1. V shed 2 bases and J 8 bases; nucleotides not matched to a gene: 7. This CDR3 comprises 14 residues. From germline, CDR1 is SGHVS and CDR2 FQNEAQ. CDR3 residues: CASSLRDRSGEAFF. The CDR3 nucleotides are TGTGCCAGCAGCTTACGGGACAGGAGTGGGGAAGCTTTCTTT.

The chain joins TRBV5-1 to TRBJ2-1, with 10 bases aligning to TRBD2. This CDR3 spans 16 amino acids. J lost 4 bases, V lost 4 bases, and 8 bases had no gene match. CDR1 is SGHRS and CDR2 is YFSETQ in the germline V gene. This chain's CDR3 is CASSPPTSGYYNEQFF. The CDR3 DNA reads TGCGCCAGCAGCCCGCCGACTAGCGGGTATTACAATGAGCAGTTCTTC.

V and J are TRBV28 and TRBJ2-5, with TRBD1 matching 8 bases. CDR1 and CDR2 from the germline V gene are MDHEN and SYDVKM. J gave up 5 bases and V 2 bases, and 4 bases lay outside the gene matches. The length of the CDR3 is 14 residues. Here the CDR3 reads CASSLIGQGETQYF. The CDR3 DNA sequence: TGTGCCAGCAGTTTAATAGGACAGGGCGAGACCCAGTACTTC.

This clone was detected only once. The chain recombines TRBV27 with TRBJ1-1, with D perhaps matching TRBD1 (5 bases). Trimming removed 8 bases at V and 5 bases at J, with 15 bases between. Germline V gene lookup returns CDR1 MNHEY and CDR2 SMNVEV (reference sequence). This CDR3 comprises 13 residues. CDR3 bases: TGTGCCAGCTGGGAGGCAGGGAGGACTGAAGCTTTCTTT. Translating it yields CASWEAGRTEAFF.

The chain has TRBV9 and TRBJ1-1; D unclear. Germline assignment: CDR1 SGDLS and CDR2 YYNGEE. The CDR3 has 12 residues. V was shortened by 5 bases and J by 7 bases, with 12 bases between the two germline ends. As DNA, the CDR3 is TGTGCCAGCAGTGGTACAGAAGGTGAAGCTTTCTTT. It yields the protein CASSGTEGEAFF.

This chain uses TRBV19 with TRBJ1-2; 8 positions match TRBD1. The length of the CDR3 is 15 residues. From germline, CDR1 is LNHDA and CDR2 SQIVND (reference sequence). V gave up 2 bases and J gave up 6 bases; unmatched junction bases: 8. CDR3: CASSIIGTGGNGYTF. In DNA form, the CDR3 reads TGTGCCAGTAGTATAATAGGGACAGGCGGGAATGGCTACACCTTC.